These 15 T cell receptor beta chains originate from one sample sequenced in a study of blood T cells in healthy people across ages. With a J-beta primer mix and a sample-barcoded 5' primer, a second PCR ran about 7 to 11 cycles. TCRdb reprocessed the 5' RACE reads with MiXCR, giving one entry per CDR3 protein. The sample holds around 1,500,000 distinct CDR3 sequences, about 43% seen once. Sequenced sample: blood. These receptors originate from a woman younger than 30 in good health.

At least ten counts were recorded for this clonotype. The chain couples TRBV12-3 or TRBV12-4 to TRBJ2-7, with a possible D match to TRBD2 (5 bases). V lost 6 bases, J lost 4 bases, and 13 bases lay in between. The CDR3 loop spans 13 amino acids. For the CDR3, the DNA is TGTGCCAGCAGACCGAGCGGCGGTTACGAGCAGTACTTC. Its protein is CASRPSGGYEQYF.

The gene calls are TRBV20-1 and TRBJ2-1; D is perhaps TRBD1 (6 bases). Germline CDR1 DFQATT, CDR2 SNEGSKA (reference sequence). V was cut by 4 bases and J by 6 bases, with 13 bases left in between. The CDR3 is 13 amino acids. The CDR3, as DNA: TGCAGTGCTACACCTCCAGGGGTCAATGAGCAGTTCTTC. The encoded protein is CSATPPGVNEQFF.

This chain joins TRBV27 and TRBJ2-5; 10 bases agree with TRBD1. The J call may be in error: the DNA end matches TRBJ2-7 better. The CDR3 is 16 residues long. Germline V gene lookup returns CDR1 MNHEY and CDR2 SMNVEV (reference sequence). Here the CDR3 DNA reads TGTGCCAGCAGCTTGGTACCGGGACAGGGGAACAACGAGCAGTACTTC. Its translation is CASSLVPGQGNNEQYF.

This rearrangement joins TRBV29-1 to TRBJ1-2; a possible D gene is TRBD1 (6 bases). Germline-derived CDR1 and CDR2 are SQVTM and ANQGSEA. The CDR3 covers 14 residues. V was cut by 8 bases and J by 1 base, with 17 bases left in between. The DNA for the CDR3 is TGCAGCATCCGTAGGACAGATCTTAACTATGGCTACACCTTC. Translated, it gives CSIRRTDLNYGYTF.

The chain employs TRBV12-3 or TRBV12-4 and TRBJ1-6, with a tentative D call TRBD1 (6 bases). The CDR3 sequence is 14 residues long. Trimming cost V 3 bases and J 9 bases, with 12 bases left between them. CDR3: CASSFRGAGSPLHF. DNA for the CDR3: TGTGCCAGCAGTTTCCGGGGGGCCGGTTCACCCCTCCACTTT.

This clonotype appeared a few times. The chain is built from TRBV20-1 and TRBJ2-1, with a possible D match to TRBD2 (5 bases). Trimming shortened V by 3 bases and J by 9 bases, and 15 bases separated the two germline ends. The CDR3 sequence is 13 residues long. In germline, CDR1 is DFQATT, CDR2 SNEGSKA (reference sequence). Here the CDR3 DNA reads TGCAGTGCTAGTTTGTCCACTAGTGGTGAGCAGTTCTTC. This codes for CSASLSTSGEQFF.

The CDR3, as DNA: TGCAGCTCCGAGGGCAGGGGGTCAGGAGAGACCCAGTACTTC. Its translation: CSSEGRGSGETQYF. This rearrangement joins TRBV29-1 to TRBJ2-5, with 7 bases aligning to TRBD1. The length of the CDR3 is 14 residues. Germline CDR1 reads SQVTM; CDR2 reads ANQGSEA. J lost 4 bases, V lost 8 bases, and 13 bases had no gene match.

The V and J genes are TRBV20-1 and TRBJ1-1, with D possibly TRBD1 on 5 matching bases. The length of the CDR3 is 11 residues. Germline V CDR1 and CDR2: DFQATT, SNEGSKA (reference sequence). V lost 4 bases and J 5 bases, leaving 8 bases between the germline ends. Here the CDR3 DNA reads TGCAGTGCTAAGGGGAAAACTGAAGCTTTCTTT. Protein sequence: CSAKGKTEAFF.

This clonotype occurred a few times. This chain joins TRBV28 and TRBJ1-6; no firm D call. This CDR3 region has 15 residues. Germline values: CDR1 MDHEN, CDR2 SYDVKM. V lost 3 bases and J 7 bases, leaving 13 bases between the germline ends. CDR3 loop: CASSLAGMGNSPLHF. Here the CDR3 DNA reads TGTGCCAGCAGTTTGGCGGGGATGGGGAATTCACCCCTCCACTTT.

This chain links TRBV6-5 with TRBJ2-7, with D hard to call. The CDR3 extends over 14 amino acids. From germline, CDR1 is MNHEY and CDR2 SVGAGI. V lost 6 bases, J lost 3 bases, and 15 bases lay in between. The CDR3 DNA is TGTGCCAGCAGCCCCGGGCCTTGGGGCTACGAGCAGTACTTC. Protein: CASSPGPWGYEQYF.

This chain uses TRBV6-1 with TRBJ2-1; maybe TRBD1 (5 bases). V lost 5 bases and J 11 bases, leaving 10 bases between the germline ends. Germline CDR1 is MNHNS and CDR2 is SASEGT. The CDR3 totals 11 residues. The CDR3 region is CASSFRQQQFF. In DNA form, the CDR3 reads TGTGCCAGCAGTTTCAGACAGCAGCAGTTCTTC.

This clonotype was counted only a few times. The chain is built from TRBV6-5 and TRBJ1-1; 8 bases fit TRBD1. CDR3 length: 13 residues. The germline CDR1 and CDR2 sequences are MNHEY and SVGAGI. V gave up 7 bases and J gave up 5 bases; unmatched junction bases: 6. This CDR3 reads CASKTGVGTEAFF. The CDR3 DNA is TGTGCCAGCAAGACAGGGGTGGGGACTGAAGCTTTCTTT.

This clonotype came up a few times. V and J are TRBV20-1 and TRBJ1-2, with D tentatively TRBD1 (5 bases). The germline V and J ends were trimmed by 6 bases and 2 bases, with 13 bases remaining between them. Germline V gene lookup returns CDR1 DFQATT and CDR2 SNEGSKA (reference sequence). The CDR3 spans 13 residues. The DNA of the CDR3 is TGCAGTGCCCCTAGGACACCCAACTATGGCTACACCTTC. It is translated as CSAPRTPNYGYTF.

This sequence joins TRBV12-3 or TRBV12-4 and TRBJ2-3; 8 bases align to TRBD2. This CDR3 has 15 amino acids. J lost 6 bases, V lost 6 bases, and 11 bases had no gene match. For the CDR3, the DNA is TGTGCCAGCAGCCGCTCCCCCGGCGGGAGGGATACGCAGTATTTT. Protein product: CASSRSPGGRDTQYF.

The CDR3 here is CASSFPRHEQFF. For the CDR3, the DNA is TGTGCCAGCAGTTTCCCCAGGCATGAGCAGTTCTTC. The chain uses TRBV12-3 or TRBV12-4 and TRBJ2-1; D is unresolved. The CDR3 is made up of 12 amino acids. V gave up 3 bases and J gave up 8 bases, with 8 bases separating them.